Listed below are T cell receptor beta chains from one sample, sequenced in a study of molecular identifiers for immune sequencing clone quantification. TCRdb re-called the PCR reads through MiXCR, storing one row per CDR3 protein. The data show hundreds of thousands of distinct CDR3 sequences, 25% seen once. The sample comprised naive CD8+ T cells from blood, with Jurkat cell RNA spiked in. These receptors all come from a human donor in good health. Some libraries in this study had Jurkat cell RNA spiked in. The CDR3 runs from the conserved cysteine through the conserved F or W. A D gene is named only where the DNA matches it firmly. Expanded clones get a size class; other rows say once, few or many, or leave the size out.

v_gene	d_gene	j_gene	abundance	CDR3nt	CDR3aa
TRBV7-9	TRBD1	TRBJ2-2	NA	TGTGCCAGCAGCTCCCGACAGGGGCCCCCCGGGGAGCTGTTTTTT	CASSSRQGPPGELFF
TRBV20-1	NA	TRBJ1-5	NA	TGCAGTGCTAGAGATGGCAGTCTTAATCAGCCCCAGCATTTT	CSARDGSLNQPQHF
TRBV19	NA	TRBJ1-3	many	TGTGCCAGTAGATTCGGAAACACCATATATTTT	CASRFGNTIYF
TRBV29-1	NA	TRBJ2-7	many	TGCAGCGTTTCGGGGGAGACTAGCTACGAGCAGTACTTC	CSVSGETSYEQYF
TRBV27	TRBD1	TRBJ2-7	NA	TGTGCCAGCAGTTTATTGGGGACAGGGAGGGAGCAGTACTTC	CASSLLGTGREQYF
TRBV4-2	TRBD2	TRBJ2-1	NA	TGTGCCAGCAGCCAGGATCCGGGACTAGCTCACAATGAGCAGTTCTTC	CASSQDPGLAHNEQFF
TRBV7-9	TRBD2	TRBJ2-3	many	TGTGCCAGCAGCTTTATAAGCGGGGGACCAGATACGCAGTATTTT	CASSFISGGPDTQYF
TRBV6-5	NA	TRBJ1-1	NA	TGTGCCAGCAGTTACCTAGAGACTGATGAAGCTTTCTTT	CASSYLETDEAFF
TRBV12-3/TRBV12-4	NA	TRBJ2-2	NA	TGTGCCACCACGCCAACAGGGTTTGGCACCGGGGAGCTGTTTTTT	CATTPTGFGTGELFF
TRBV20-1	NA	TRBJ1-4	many	TGCAGTGCTAGAGATCGAAGGGCGGGGAAGAATAATGAAAAACTGTTTTTT	CSARDRRAGKNNEKLFF
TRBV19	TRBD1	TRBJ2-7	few	TGTGCCAGTAGTTTCTCCCGGGACAGGGACTTCTACGAGCAGTACTTC	CASSFSRDRDFYEQYF
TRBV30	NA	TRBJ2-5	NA	TGTGCCTACAACCGGGGTGCACGAGAGACCCAGTACTTC	CAYNRGARETQYF
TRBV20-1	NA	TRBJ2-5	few	TGCAGTGCTAGAGATACCGACCTTCCGGAGACCCAGTACTTC	CSARDTDLPETQYF
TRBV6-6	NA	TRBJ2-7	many	TGTGCCACATCGTTGGGCCCCGGACACCTTGAGCAGTACTTC	CATSLGPGHLEQYF
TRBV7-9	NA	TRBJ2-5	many	TGTGCCAGCAGCTTAGTGGGGGAACAAGAGACCCAGTACTTC	CASSLVGEQETQYF
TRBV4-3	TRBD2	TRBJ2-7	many	TGCGCCAGCAGCCAAGAGACTAGCGGGGGCTACGAGCAGTACTTC	CASSQETSGGYEQYF
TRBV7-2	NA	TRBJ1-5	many	TGTGCCAGCAGCTCAGTCCCAGGGTGGGGTCAGCCCCAGCATTTT	CASSSVPGWGQPQHF
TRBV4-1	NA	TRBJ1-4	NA	TGCGCCAGCAGCCCGATTCCGGCGGTAACTAATGAAAAACTGTTTTTT	CASSPIPAVTNEKLFF
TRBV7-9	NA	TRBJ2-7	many	TGTGCCAGCAGCCACCCCCCGTCCGAGCAGTACTTC	CASSHPPSEQYF
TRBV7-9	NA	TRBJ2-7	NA	TGTGCCAGCAGCTCTTCCCGCGGGGGCAGGGCTACGGAATTATTAGGCTACGAGCAGTACTTC	CASSSSRGGRATELLGYEQYF
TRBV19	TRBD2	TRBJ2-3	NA	TGTGCCAGTAGTATTGGTAGCGGGAGAACAGATACGCAGTATTTT	CASSIGSGRTDTQYF
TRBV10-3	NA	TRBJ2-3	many	TGTGCCATCAGTGATGGCCCCTCACCAGATACGCAGTATTTT	CAISDGPSPDTQYF
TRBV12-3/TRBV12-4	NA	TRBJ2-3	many	TGTGCCAGCAGTTTAGGTGTCAGCCCAGATACGCAGTATTTT	CASSLGVSPDTQYF
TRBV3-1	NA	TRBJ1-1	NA	TGTGCCAGCAGCCAAGATCTCCGGGTTGAAAACACTGAAGCTTTCTTT	CASSQDLRVENTEAFF
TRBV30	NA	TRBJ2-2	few	TGTGCCTGTCCCTATGAGAATACCGGGGAGCTGTTTTTT	CACPYENTGELFF
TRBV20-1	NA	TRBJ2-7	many	TGCAGTGCTAGAGAGGGTCTAGCTTACGAGCAGTACTTC	CSAREGLAYEQYF
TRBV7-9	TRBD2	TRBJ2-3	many	TGTGCCAGCTCCTCAACGTGGACTAGCGGGATGGATACGCAGTATTTT	CASSSTWTSGMDTQYF
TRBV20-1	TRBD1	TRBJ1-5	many	TGCAGTGCTAGACGACAGGGGGTTGGCAATCAGCCCCAGCATTTT	CSARRQGVGNQPQHF
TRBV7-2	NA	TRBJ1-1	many	TGTGCCAGCAGCTTCCCAGAGGGCTTGAACACTGAAGCTTTCTTT	CASSFPEGLNTEAFF
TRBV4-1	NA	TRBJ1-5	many	TGCGCCAGCAGCCTGTATCCATCGGCCAATCAGCCCCAGCATTTT	CASSLYPSANQPQHF
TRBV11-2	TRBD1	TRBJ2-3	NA	TGTGCCAGCAGCTTAGGCAGGGGGCTAGCGCGCACAGATACGCAGTATTTT	CASSLGRGLARTDTQYF
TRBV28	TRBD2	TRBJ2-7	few	TGTGCCAGCAGTTTGGTACTAGCGACCTCCTACGAGCAGTACTTC	CASSLVLATSYEQYF
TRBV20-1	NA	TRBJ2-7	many	TGCAGTGCTAGAGACCCCCGGACACCTGCCTACGAGCAGTACTTC	CSARDPRTPAYEQYF
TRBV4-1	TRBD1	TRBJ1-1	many	TGCGCCAGCAGCCAAAGCCCGCCGACAGGGATGAACACTGAAGCTTTCTTT	CASSQSPPTGMNTEAFF
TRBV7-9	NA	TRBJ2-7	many	TGTGCCAGCAGCTCTGTCTCCTCATTAGGGAACGAGCAGTACTTC	CASSSVSSLGNEQYF
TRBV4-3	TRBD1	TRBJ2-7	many	TGCGCCAGCAGCCAAGGGACAGGGTTCCCCTACGAGCAGTACTTC	CASSQGTGFPYEQYF
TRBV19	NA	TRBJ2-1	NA	TGTGCCAGTAGTGTGTTCGAAGGGTGGGGGACCTACAATGAGCAGTTCTTC	CASSVFEGWGTYNEQFF
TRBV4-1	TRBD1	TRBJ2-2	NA	TGCGCCAGCAGCCGGCAGGACAGGACCGGGGAGCTGTCTTTT	CASSRQDRTGELSF
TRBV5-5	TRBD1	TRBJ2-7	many	TGTGCCAGCAGCTTGTCCGGGACAGATTTCTACGAGCAGTACTTC	CASSLSGTDFYEQYF
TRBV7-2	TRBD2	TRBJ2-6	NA	TGTGCCAGCAGCTTAAATTATTTAGCGGGCGTTTTCTCTGGGGCCAACGTCCTGACTTTC	CASSLNYLAGVFSGANVLTF
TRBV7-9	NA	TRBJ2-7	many	TGTGCCAGCAGCTTGTACTACGAGCAGTACTTC	CASSLYYEQYF
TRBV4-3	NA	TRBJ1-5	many	TGCGCCAGCAGCCAAGGACAACCACTGGGGTATTATAGCAATCAGCCCCAGCATTTT	CASSQGQPLGYYSNQPQHF
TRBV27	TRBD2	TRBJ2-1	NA	TGTGCCAGCAGTTCCACGGGACTAGCGGGCAACAATGAGCAGTTCTTC	CASSSTGLAGNNEQFF
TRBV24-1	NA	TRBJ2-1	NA	TGTGCCACCAGTGGTCCCCATAAGGGGGGGCTCACGGATGAGCAGTTCTTC	CATSGPHKGGLTDEQFF
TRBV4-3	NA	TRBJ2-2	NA	TGCGCCAGCAGCCAAGAGACGGAGCGGAGCAGATATTTCATCGGCACCGGGGAGCTGTTTTTT	CASSQETERSRYFIGTGELFF
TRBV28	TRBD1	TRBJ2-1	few	TGTGCCAGCAGTTTACAGGGGGCATCATACAATGAGCAGTTCTTC	CASSLQGASYNEQFF
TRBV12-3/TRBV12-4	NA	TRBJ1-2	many	TGTGCCAGCAGTTCGGCTACCGGGACCCTCTATGGCTACACCTTC	CASSSATGTLYGYTF